These 24 T cell receptor beta chains share one sample of origin, sequenced in a study of monozygotic twins with inflammatory bowel disease. TCRdb re-analyzed the 5' RACE reads; it lists each CDR3 protein once, without DNA. The repertoire table contains about 140,000 distinct CDR3 sequences. Specimen: blood. Receptors originate from a human donor with ulcerative colitis or Crohn's disease, or a healthy co-twin of an affected twin (not recorded which).

The V gene is TRBV7-3, the J gene TRBJ1-2; TCRdb names TRBD1, which stays unverified in the absence of DNA. This CDR3 spans 15 amino acids. CDR1 and CDR2 (germline): SGHTA, FQGTGA. The CDR3 spells CASSVRRDSIYGYTF.

The V and J genes are TRBV20-1 and TRBJ1-1; TCRdb lists TRBD1, though no DNA is available to test this call. The CDR3 is made up of 14 amino acids. CDR1 and CDR2 (germline): DFQATT, SNEGSKA (reference sequence). The CDR3 spells CSASKTGVFAEAFF.

The chain recombines TRBV4-3 with TRBJ2-3; the D call from TCRdb, TRBD2, cannot be confirmed without DNA. Germline CDR1 and CDR2: LGHNA and YSLEER. The CDR3 has 17 residues. CDR3 sequence: CASSQEGPSSRTDTQYF.

The V call is TRBV28, the J call TRBJ1-4; the TCRdb call, TRBD1, lacks DNA for checking. In germline, CDR1 is MDHEN, CDR2 SYDVKM. The CDR3 contains 12 residues. This CDR3 reads CASSFFAGTAFF.

V is TRBV6-2 or TRBV6-3 and J is TRBJ2-1; absent DNA, TCRdb's TRBD2 call cannot be checked. CDR1 is MNHEY and CDR2 is SVGEGT in the germline V gene. This CDR3 region has 16 residues. The CDR3: CASSYSRLATDNEQFF.

The CDR3 sequence: CASSPRGDGTEAFF. V gene TRBV5-1 combines with J gene TRBJ1-1; TCRdb gives TRBD1 as the D gene, but with no DNA this cannot be confirmed. Germline V lookup: CDR1 SGHRS, CDR2 YFSETQ. The CDR3 sequence is 14 residues long.

The CDR3 spells CASSAEYQETQYF. The chain is built from TRBV5-4 and TRBJ2-5. The germline CDR1 and CDR2 sequences are SGHNT and YYREEE (reference sequence). The CDR3 sequence is 13 residues long.

The chain combines TRBV28 with TRBJ2-7; checking the TCRdb D call of TRBD1 is not possible without DNA. The CDR3 consists of 13 residues. CDR1 and CDR2 (germline): MDHEN, SYDVKM. The CDR3 loop reads CASSSGTINGQYF.

The chain links TRBV20-1 to TRBJ2-3. CDR3 length: 11 amino acids. CDR1 and CDR2 from the germline V gene are DFQATT and SNEGSKA (reference sequence). The CDR3 loop reads CSTDSTDTQYF.

The chain joins TRBV5-4 to TRBJ2-1; TCRdb indicates TRBD2, and absent DNA this call remains unverified. The V gene's germline CDR1 is SGHNT and CDR2 YYREEE (reference sequence). There are 15 residues in the CDR3. CDR3 sequence reads: CASRPLAGGPREQFF.

V is TRBV24-1 and J is TRBJ2-1; the D call from TCRdb, TRBD2, cannot be confirmed without DNA. The germline gives CDR1 KGHDR, CDR2 SFDVKD. The CDR3 runs 15 residues. Here the CDR3 reads CATSETGTSFNEQFF.

The chain recombines TRBV7-3 with TRBJ1-5. Germline V gene sequence: CDR1 SGHTA, CDR2 FQGTGA. The length of the CDR3 is 13 residues. This CDR3 reads CASSEAVGQPQHF.

The chain has TRBV27 and TRBJ1-4. Germline V gene data show CDR1 as MNHEY and CDR2 as SMNVEV (reference sequence). CDR3 length: 14 residues. CDR3 residues: CASSLSGFNEKLFF.

V gene TRBV4-2 combines with J gene TRBJ2-1; TCRdb proposes TRBD1, but this gene call is untestable without DNA. Germline CDR1 and CDR2: LGHNA and YNFKEQ. The CDR3 is 14 amino acids. The CDR3 is CASSGGSKSNEQFF.

This rearrangement joins TRBV27 to TRBJ2-1; TCRdb picks TRBD2, but there is no DNA to check that call. Per the germline V gene, CDR1 is MNHEY and CDR2 is SMNVEV (reference sequence). The CDR3 runs to 16 residues. The CDR3 sequence is CASSLLRGTSTDEQFF.

CDR3 loop: CASTRTERTGNTIYF. This rearrangement joins TRBV7-9 to TRBJ1-3; checking the TCRdb D call of TRBD1 is not possible without DNA. Germline V gene sequence: CDR1 SEHNR, CDR2 FQNEAQ (reference sequence). The length of the CDR3 is 15 residues.

The CDR3 sequence: CASRVVGAGYEQYF. J is TRBJ2-7 and V is TRBV7-2; the D gene TCRdb calls, TRBD2, cannot be checked with no DNA. CDR1 SGHTA and CDR2 FQGNSA come from the germline V gene. This CDR3 contains 14 residues.

V gene TRBV6-5 combines with J gene TRBJ2-1; TCRdb returns TRBD1, unconfirmable since there is no DNA. CDR3 length equals 17 residues. The germline gives CDR1 MNHEY, CDR2 SVGAGI. CDR3 protein: CASRQETRAGRVNEQFF.

The chain uses TRBV4-2 and TRBJ1-1; TCRdb returns TRBD1, unconfirmable since there is no DNA. This CDR3 contains 15 residues. CDR1 is LGHNA, CDR2 YNFKEQ, per germline. The CDR3 reads CASSQAGGADTEAFF.

V and J are TRBV27 and TRBJ1-1; checking the TCRdb D call of TRBD1 is not possible without DNA. The CDR3 length is 15 residues. Germline lookup yields CDR1 MNHEY and CDR2 SMNVEV (reference sequence). The chain's CDR3 is CASSLGRGRGTEAFF.

The chain links TRBV5-1 to TRBJ1-6. This CDR3 has 14 residues. Germline V gives CDR1 SGHRS, CDR2 YFSETQ. The CDR3 loop is CASSLGQDNSPLHF.

V is TRBV5-1 and J is TRBJ1-5; the D call from TCRdb, TRBD1, cannot be confirmed without DNA. Germline CDR1 and CDR2: SGHRS and YFSETQ. The CDR3 is made up of 15 amino acids. The CDR3 sequence: CASSLGTGGNQPQHF.

The V gene is TRBV24-1, the J gene TRBJ2-3; no DNA is available, so the TRBD2 call from TCRdb remains unchecked. Germline V gene lookup returns CDR1 KGHDR and CDR2 SFDVKD. The CDR3 is 18 residues long. The CDR3 sequence is CATSDLWEAGASTDTQYF.

This chain links TRBV28 with TRBJ2-7; as DNA is missing, the TRBD1 call by TCRdb cannot be tested. Germline assignment: CDR1 MDHEN and CDR2 SYDVKM. The length of the CDR3 is 13 residues. Here the CDR3 reads CASVTGTDGEQYF.